The 9 T cell receptor beta chains reported below all come from one sample, sequenced in a study of T cell responses to AZD1222 COVID-19 vaccine. Repertoires were generated with immunoSEQ multiplex PCR, while TCRdb's copy carries only in-frame clones and drops some. Of about 140,000 clones in the sample, 80% to 95% were seen once. Sequenced here: peripheral blood, sampled on day 0 of AZD1222 vaccination. These receptors came from an adult in good health.

The chain employs TRBV5-1 and TRBJ2-7; D call uncertain. Trimming stripped 1 base from V and 0 bases from J, with 8 bases between. The CDR3 extends over 14 amino acids. The germline CDR1 and CDR2 sequences are SGHRS and YFSETQ. The CDR3 reads CASSLSGNSYEQYF. The CDR3 DNA sequence: TGCGCCAGCAGCTTGTCAGGAAACTCCTACGAGCAGTACTTC.

The chain couples TRBV5-1 to TRBJ2-7; either TRBD1 or TRBD2 may supply D (5 bases each). The CDR3 is 16 amino acids. Germline lookup yields CDR1 SGHRS and CDR2 YFSETQ. V lost 4 bases and J 1 base, leaving 18 bases between the germline ends. In DNA form, the CDR3 reads TGCGCCAGCAGCCGGGGACGTGGGCGCGAATCCTACGAGCAGTACTTC. Protein sequence: CASSRGRGRESYEQYF. The full variable domain, in which reference TRBV5-1 and TRBJ2-7 provide the parts outside the CDR3, is KAGVTQTPRYLIKTRGQQVTLSCSPISGHRSVSWYQQTPGQGLQFLFEYFSETQRNKGNFPGRFSGRQFSNSRSEMNVSTLELGDSALYLCASSRGRGRESYEQYFGPGTRLTVT.

The V and J genes are TRBV27 and TRBJ2-1; D is undetermined. Per the germline V gene, CDR1 is MNHEY and CDR2 is SMNVEV (reference sequence). The CDR3 has 16 amino acids. The germline V and J ends were trimmed by 5 bases and 0 bases, with 14 bases remaining between them. In nucleotides, the CDR3 is TGTGCCAGCAGTCAATCGGTGGGCCGCTCCTACAATGAGCAGTTCTTC. Amino acids: CASSQSVGRSYNEQFF.

J is TRBJ1-2 and V is TRBV6-2 or TRBV6-3, with 8 positions matching TRBD1. Trimming cost V 4 bases and J 0 bases; bases outside gene matches: 16. CDR3 length equals 19 residues. Germline V CDR1 and CDR2: MNHEY, SVGEGT. CDR3 sequence: CASSSPRSRTGRANYGYTF. For the CDR3, the DNA is TGTGCCAGCAGTTCCCCACGAAGCCGGACAGGGAGAGCTAACTATGGCTACACCTTC.

V gene TRBV21-1 combines with J gene TRBJ1-5; no check of the table's D call, TRBD1, against the DNA was made. TRBV21-1 is a pseudogene locus. This CDR3 region has 14 residues. The CDR3 here is CATRSGQGNQPQHF. In DNA form, the CDR3 reads TGTGCCACGCGATCGGGACAGGGCAATCAGCCCCAGCATTTT.

This chain connects TRBV6-6 to TRBJ2-7; 8 nucleotides align to TRBD1. The CDR3 contains 13 residues. Looked up from germline, CDR1 is MNHNY and CDR2 is SVGAGI (reference sequence). J lost 3 bases, V lost 5 bases, and 3 bases had no gene match. The CDR3 sequence: CASSDRGFYEQYF. The CDR3 bases are TGTGCCAGCAGTGACAGGGGATTCTACGAGCAGTACTTC.

The chain employs TRBV27 and TRBJ2-3; TRBD1 matches 8 bases. This CDR3 is 15 amino acids long. Germline V gene lookup returns CDR1 MNHEY and CDR2 SMNVEV (reference sequence). V gave up 5 bases and J gave up 2 bases; unmatched junction bases: 6. The CDR3: CASSPRQGYTDTQYF. The CDR3 DNA reads TGTGCCAGCAGTCCGCGACAGGGGTACACAGATACGCAGTATTTT.

The rearrangement links TRBV6-5 to TRBJ1-2; TRBD1 is a possible D gene (6 bases). V was cut by 7 bases and J by 8 bases, with 17 bases left in between. Germline CDR1 MNHEY, CDR2 SVGAGI. There are 13 residues in the CDR3. The DNA of the CDR3 is TGTGCCAGCACCCGGGAAGGGGGGCGAGGCTACACCTTC. Amino acid sequence: CASTREGGRGYTF.

V gene TRBV2 combines with J gene TRBJ2-3, with TRBD1 matching over 8 bases. This CDR3 spans 14 amino acids. In germline, CDR1 is SNHLY, CDR2 FYNNEI. J gave up 1 base and V 8 bases, and 5 bases lay outside the gene matches. Here the CDR3 DNA reads TGTGCCAGCGGAAGACAGGGGCGCACAGATACGCAGTATTTT. Encoded protein: CASGRQGRTDTQYF.